This passage covers 13 T cell receptor beta chains from one sample sequenced in a study of early T cells in non-severe SARS-CoV-2 infection. MiXCR, run by TCRdb on the 5' RACE reads, gives a single entry per CDR3 protein. The data hold 25,000 to 35,000 distinct CDR3 sequences, with approximately 6% observed a single time. Sequenced input: whole blood. The receptor set was obtained from an adult who was a healthcare worker with PCR-confirmed SARS-CoV-2 infection or an uninfected control (not recorded which).

This clonotype was observed many times. At one of its ends the junction is not consistent with the germline gene, which may arise from a read error. The V gene is TRBV7-2, the J gene TRBJ2-6; no firm D call. The V gene's germline CDR1 is SGHTA and CDR2 FQGNSA. The CDR3 length is 11 residues. CDR3 DNA sequence: TGTGCCAGCAGCTTAAACATTGGGAAGGCTTTC. Protein product: CASSLNIGKAF.

This clonotype was seen ten or more times. The chain employs TRBV2 and TRBJ2-3, with D possibly TRBD2 on 5 matching bases. Germline V gene data show CDR1 as SNHLY and CDR2 as FYNNEI. This CDR3 is 16 amino acids long. V was cut by 6 bases and J by 0 bases, with 16 bases left in between. CDR3 residues: CASSLDLISSTDTQYF. The DNA of the CDR3 is TGTGCCAGCAGCCTGGACTTAATTTCTAGCACAGATACGCAGTATTTT.

This clonotype came up many times. The chain is built from TRBV7-2 and TRBJ2-7; perhaps TRBD2 as D (6 bases). There are 16 residues in the CDR3. Germline CDR1 and CDR2: SGHTA and FQGNSA. The V end was cut by 1 base, the J end by 3 bases, with 16 bases between. The chain's CDR3 is CASSLEAGIGDYEQYF. The CDR3 coding sequence is TGTGCCAGCAGCTTAGAGGCGGGAATAGGAGACTACGAGCAGTACTTC.

This clonotype was picked up a small number of times. V usage is TRBV20-1 and J usage is TRBJ2-1; 8 bases fit TRBD2. The V segment lost 8 bases and the J segment 0 bases; nucleotides outside the gene matches: 18. The CDR3 has 18 amino acids. The germline gives CDR1 DFQATT, CDR2 SNEGSKA (reference sequence). As DNA, the CDR3 is TGCAGTTCTTTAGCTAGGGCTAGCGGGCGTAGCTCCTACAATGAGCAGTTCTTC. Translated, it gives CSSLARASGRSSYNEQFF.

This clonotype was found many times. CDR3 in DNA: TGTGCCAGTTGCGATCCGGGCCGCACCGGCAATGAGCAGTTCTTC. Translated: CASCDPGRTGNEQFF. V usage is TRBV19 and J usage is TRBJ2-1; no definite D call. The CDR3 has 15 residues. V was pared by 8 bases and J by 6 bases, with 20 bases between. Germline V gene lookup returns CDR1 LNHDA and CDR2 SQIVND (reference sequence).

The chain employs TRBV10-1 and TRBJ2-5, with 10 bases identical to TRBD2. CDR1 is WNHNN, CDR2 SYGVQD, per germline (reference sequence). The length of the CDR3 is 15 residues. Unmatched junction bases numbered 10, after V lost 7 bases and J lost 5 bases. The CDR3 region is CASIGLAEPGETQYF. CDR3 in DNA: TGCGCCAGCATTGGACTAGCGGAGCCGGGGGAGACCCAGTACTTC.

This clonotype qualifies as medium-sized (0.01 to 0.1%). The chain combines TRBV13 with TRBJ2-1, with 7 nucleotides matching TRBD2. CDR3 length: 16 residues. After removal of 1 base from V and 1 base from J, the junction contained 4 bases not matched to a gene. Looked up from germline, CDR1 is PRHDT and CDR2 is FYEKMQ (reference sequence). CDR3 DNA: TGTGCCAGCAGCTTAGACGCGGGAGTGTCCTACAATGAGCAGTTCTTC. Protein sequence: CASSLDAGVSYNEQFF.

As for this clonotype: An end of the junction does not agree with germline; a read error may underlie this. J is TRBJ2-1 and V is TRBV4-1, with D unclear. Germline values: CDR1 MGHRA, CDR2 YSYEKL. This CDR3 contains 15 residues. CDR3 in DNA: TGCGCCAACAGCCAAGAGGATCACCGGTACAATGAGCAGTTCTTC. Its protein product is CANSQEDHRYNEQFF.

In this sample, this clonotype turned up many times. The CDR3 here is CSAHKHRDPVGIEQFF. CDR3 nucleotide sequence: TGCAGTGCACACAAACACCGGGACCCAGTTGGGATAGAGCAGTTCTTC. The chain recombines TRBV20-1 with TRBJ2-1; tentatively, D is TRBD1 or TRBD2 (5 bases each). V lost 6 bases to trimming and J lost 10 bases, with 28 bases between them. The CDR3 sequence is 16 residues long. Germline V gene sequence: CDR1 DFQATT, CDR2 SNEGSKA (reference sequence).

In its sample, this clonotype was seen many times. The J gene is TRBJ2-3, the V gene TRBV19, with 7 bases that match TRBD2. J lost 10 bases, V lost 5 bases, and 9 bases had no gene match. Germline assignment: CDR1 LNHDA and CDR2 SQIVND (reference sequence). The CDR3 spans 13 residues. This CDR3 reads CASSRYGGGAQYF. The DNA of the CDR3 is TGTGCCAGTAGTCGCTACGGTGGGGGGGCGCAGTATTTT.

This clonotype appeared many times. The rearrangement joins TRBV12-3 or TRBV12-4 to TRBJ1-5; D possibly corresponds to TRBD1 (5 bases). The V and J ends lost 0 bases and 10 bases respectively, with 10 bases between them. The CDR3 sequence is 13 residues long. The CDR3 nucleotides read TGTGCCAGCAGTTTAGCGGTTGGGGGTCCCCAGCATTTT. Translated, it gives CASSLAVGGPQHF.

V is TRBV30 and J is TRBJ1-2; D is undetermined. Deletions cut 5 bases from V and 1 base from J, with 11 bases between. Germline V gene lookup returns CDR1 GTSNPN and CDR2 SVGIG (reference sequence). CDR3 length equals 13 residues. CDR3 residues: CAWGDILNYGYTF. The CDR3 coding sequence is TGTGCCTGGGGGGATATCCTTAACTATGGCTACACCTTC.

This clonotype was counted only a few times. The J gene is TRBJ1-2, the V gene TRBV4-2; unclear D gene. The CDR3 loop spans 14 amino acids. Germline lookup yields CDR1 LGHNA and CDR2 YNFKEQ. With 0 bases removed from V and 4 bases from J, the gap between germline ends came to 9 bases. Written as DNA, the CDR3 is TGTGCCAGCAGCCAAGATCTGAGACTCTATGGCTACACCTTC. Protein sequence: CASSQDLRLYGYTF.